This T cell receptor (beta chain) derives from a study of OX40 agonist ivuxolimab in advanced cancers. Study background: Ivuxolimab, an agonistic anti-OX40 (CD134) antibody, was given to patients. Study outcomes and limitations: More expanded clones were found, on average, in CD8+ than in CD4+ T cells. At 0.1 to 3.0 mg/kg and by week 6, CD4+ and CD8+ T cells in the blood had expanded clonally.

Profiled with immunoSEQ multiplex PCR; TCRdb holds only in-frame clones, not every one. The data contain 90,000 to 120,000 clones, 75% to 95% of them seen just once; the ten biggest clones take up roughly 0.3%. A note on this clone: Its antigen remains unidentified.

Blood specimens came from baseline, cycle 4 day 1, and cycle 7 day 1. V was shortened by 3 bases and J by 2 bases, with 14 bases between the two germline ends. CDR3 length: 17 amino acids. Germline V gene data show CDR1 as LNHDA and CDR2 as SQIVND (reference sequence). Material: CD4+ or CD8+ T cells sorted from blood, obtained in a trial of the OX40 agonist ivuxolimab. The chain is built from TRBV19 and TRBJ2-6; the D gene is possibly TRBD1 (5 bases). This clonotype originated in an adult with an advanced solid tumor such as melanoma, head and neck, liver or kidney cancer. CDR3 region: CASSISQGKAGANVLTF. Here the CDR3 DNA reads TGTGCCAGTAGTATTTCCCAGGGTAAGGCTGGGGCCAACGTCCTGACTTTC.